This TCR beta chain was sequenced for a study of blood T cell repertoires in COVID-19. Whole-study context: The United States, Italy and Spain were the sources of the acute and convalescent COVID-19 samples.

V lost 5 bases to trimming and J lost 4 bases; unmatched junction nucleotides: 10. The CDR3 has 15 residues. The germline CDR1 and CDR2 sequences are SGHDT and YYEEEE. Original analysis: Scientists estimated how many nucleated cells there were by amplifying reference gene primers. Profiling relied on immunoSEQ multiplex PCR, and the TCRdb table lists in-frame clones only, not all of them. Clonal size and the V and J genes are those of that table, whereas D and trimming came from the DNA. The table includes roughly 97,000 clones, 87% detected once. Only a few counts were recorded for this clone. Sequencing was carried out using peripheral blood. The J gene is TRBJ2-7, the V gene TRBV5-6; 9 nucleotides agree with TRBD2. The receptor was derived from a human donor in a cohort sampled during active COVID-19. The CDR3 DNA reads TGTGCCAGCAGGGATATAGCGGGAGTCCAGTACGAGCAGTACTTC. Its translation: CASRDIAGVQYEQYF. The full variable domain, completed using reference TRBV5-6 and TRBJ2-7, is DAGVTQSPTHLIKTRGQQVTLRCSPKSGHDTVSWYQQALGQGPQFIFQYYEEEERQRGNFPDRFSGHQFPNYSSELNVNALLLGDSALYLCASRDIAGVQYEQYFGPGTRLTVT.